The source of this T cell receptor beta chain is a study of shared clonotypes between healthy human individuals. Looking at the study overall: Each donor's CD4 naive and CD4 memory cells filled three plates apiece, CD8 naive two, and CD8 memory one.

V lost 3 bases and J lost 6, with 11 bases in between. The germline gives CDR1 SEHNR, CDR2 FQNEAQ (reference sequence). There are 13 residues in the CDR3. Study results and caveats: The donor pool, a small one, limited the genetic and exposure-history diversity represented.

To note about this clone: Its specificity is not known.

CD8 cells regarded as naive lacked CD45RO, were positively chosen for CCR7, and omitted terminally differentiated effector memory CD45RA+ cells. The sorted-subset replicate PCRs were given around 200 ng DNA, which is approximately 30,000 T cell genomes. Generated by immunoSEQ multiplex PCR, the TCRdb table keeps only in-frame clones and is missing some. The profile covers about 600,000 clones, with 95% appearing a single time and less than 0.13% taken by the ten largest. The chain is built from TRBV7-9 and TRBJ2-5; D not resolved. Source material: naive CD8+ T cells sorted from blood. This sequence was found in a woman in her 30s in good health. CDR3 residues: CASSLGSSQTQYF. The CDR3, as DNA: TGTGCCAGCAGCTTGGGCAGCTCACAGACCCAGTACTTC.